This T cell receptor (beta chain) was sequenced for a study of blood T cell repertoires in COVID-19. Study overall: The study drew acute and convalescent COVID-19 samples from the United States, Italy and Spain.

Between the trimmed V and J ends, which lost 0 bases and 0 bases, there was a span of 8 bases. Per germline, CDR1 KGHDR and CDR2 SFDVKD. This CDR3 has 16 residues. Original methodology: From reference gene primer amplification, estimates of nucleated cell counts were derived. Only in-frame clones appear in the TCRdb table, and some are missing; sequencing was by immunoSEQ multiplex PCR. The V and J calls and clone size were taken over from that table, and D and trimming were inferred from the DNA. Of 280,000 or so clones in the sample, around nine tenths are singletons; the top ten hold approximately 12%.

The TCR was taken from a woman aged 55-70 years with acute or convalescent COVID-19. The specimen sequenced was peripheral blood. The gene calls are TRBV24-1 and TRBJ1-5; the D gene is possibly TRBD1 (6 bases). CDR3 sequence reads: CATSDLRTASNQPQHF. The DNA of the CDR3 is TGTGCCACCAGTGATTTGCGGACAGCTAGCAATCAGCCCCAGCATTTT.